This record concerns one TCR beta chain sequence. TCRdb re-analysed the 5' RACE reads in MiXCR, keeping a single row per CDR3 protein. Here the sample spans fewer than 500,000 distinct CDR3 sequences, roughly a sixth being singletons. The V end lost 0 bases, the J end lost 1 base, and 9 bases lay between the germline ends. This CDR3 comprises 15 residues. Germline CDR1 is SGHRS and CDR2 is YFSETQ. The data belong to a study of T cells after yellow fever vaccination. This chain connects TRBV5-1 to TRBJ2-3; the D gene is possibly TRBD1 (6 bases). This material consisted of PBMCs, taken before the yellow fever booster vaccination. This receptor was identified in a man in his late teens or twenties who received the YFV17D yellow fever vaccine. This CDR3 is CASSLAKGGTDTQYF. The CDR3 nucleotides are TGCGCCAGCAGCTTGGCCAAGGGGGGCACAGATACGCAGTATTTT.